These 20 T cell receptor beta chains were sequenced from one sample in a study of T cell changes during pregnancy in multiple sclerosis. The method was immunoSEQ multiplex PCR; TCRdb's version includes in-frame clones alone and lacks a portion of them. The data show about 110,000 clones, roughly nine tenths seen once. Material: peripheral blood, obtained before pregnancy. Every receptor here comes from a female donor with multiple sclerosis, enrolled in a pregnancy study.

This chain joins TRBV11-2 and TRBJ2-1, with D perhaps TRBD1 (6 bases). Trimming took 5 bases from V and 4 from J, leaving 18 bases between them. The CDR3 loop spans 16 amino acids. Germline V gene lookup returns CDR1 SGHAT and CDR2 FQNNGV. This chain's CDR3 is CASSPNVGTIYNEQFF. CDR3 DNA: TGTGCCAGCAGCCCAAATGTAGGGACAATTTACAATGAGCAGTTCTTC.

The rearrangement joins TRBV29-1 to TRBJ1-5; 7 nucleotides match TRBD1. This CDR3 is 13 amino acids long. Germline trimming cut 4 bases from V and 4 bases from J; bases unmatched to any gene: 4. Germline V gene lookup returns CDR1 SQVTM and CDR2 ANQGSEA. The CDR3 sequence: CSVAQGVNQPQHF. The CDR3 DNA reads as TGCAGCGTTGCTCAGGGGGTTAATCAGCCCCAGCATTTT.

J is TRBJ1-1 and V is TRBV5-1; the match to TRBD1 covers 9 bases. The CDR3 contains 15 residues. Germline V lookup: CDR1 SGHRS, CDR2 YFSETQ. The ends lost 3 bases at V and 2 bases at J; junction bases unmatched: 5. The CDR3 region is CASSYLDRGNTEAFF. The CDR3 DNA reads TGCGCCAGCAGCTATTTGGACAGGGGAAACACTGAAGCTTTCTTT.

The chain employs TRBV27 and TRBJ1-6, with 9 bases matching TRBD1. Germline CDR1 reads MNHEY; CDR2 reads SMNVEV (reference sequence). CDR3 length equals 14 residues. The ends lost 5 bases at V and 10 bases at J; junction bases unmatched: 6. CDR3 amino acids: CASSGTGFLSPLHF. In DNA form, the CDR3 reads TGTGCCAGCAGTGGGACAGGGTTTCTCTCACCCCTCCACTTT.

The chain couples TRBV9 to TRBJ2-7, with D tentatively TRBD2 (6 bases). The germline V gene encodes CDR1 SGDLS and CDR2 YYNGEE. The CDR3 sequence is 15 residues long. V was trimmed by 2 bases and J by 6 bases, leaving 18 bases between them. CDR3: CASSVGSGPYGEQYF. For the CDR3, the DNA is TGTGCCAGCAGCGTGGGAAGCGGGCCCTACGGCGAGCAGTACTTC.

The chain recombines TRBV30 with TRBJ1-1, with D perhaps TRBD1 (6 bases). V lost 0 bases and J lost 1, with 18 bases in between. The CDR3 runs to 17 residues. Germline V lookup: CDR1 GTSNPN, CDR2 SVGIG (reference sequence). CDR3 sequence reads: CAWSVRGRGARNTEAFF. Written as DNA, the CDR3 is TGTGCCTGGAGTGTACGCGGTCGGGGGGCCCGGAACACTGAAGCTTTCTTT.

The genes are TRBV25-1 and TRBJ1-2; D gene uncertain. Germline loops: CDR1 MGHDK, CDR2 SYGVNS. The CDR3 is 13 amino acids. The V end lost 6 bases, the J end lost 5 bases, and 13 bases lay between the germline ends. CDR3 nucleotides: TGTGCCAGCAGGCCGGGTTCCGCTTATGGCTACACCTTC. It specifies CASRPGSAYGYTF.

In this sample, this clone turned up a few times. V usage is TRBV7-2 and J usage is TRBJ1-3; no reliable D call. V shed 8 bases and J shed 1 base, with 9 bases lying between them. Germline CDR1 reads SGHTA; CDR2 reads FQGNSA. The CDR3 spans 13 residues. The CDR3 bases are TGTGCCAGCGCCCCGGGGTCTGGAAACACCATATATTTT. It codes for CASAPGSGNTIYF.

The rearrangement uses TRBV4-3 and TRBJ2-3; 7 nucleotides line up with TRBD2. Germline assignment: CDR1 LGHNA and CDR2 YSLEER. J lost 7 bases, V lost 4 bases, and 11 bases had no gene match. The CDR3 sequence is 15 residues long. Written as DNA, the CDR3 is TGCGCCAGCAGCCCCGACTTTGCGGGGGTATATACGCAGTATTTT. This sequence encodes CASSPDFAGVYTQYF.

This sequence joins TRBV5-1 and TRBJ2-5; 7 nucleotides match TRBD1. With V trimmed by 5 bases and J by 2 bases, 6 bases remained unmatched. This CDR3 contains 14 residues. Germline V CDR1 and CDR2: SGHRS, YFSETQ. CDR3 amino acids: CASRVGTAQETQYF. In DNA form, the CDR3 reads TGCGCCAGCAGGGTCGGGACAGCTCAAGAGACCCAGTACTTC.

The CDR3 region is CASSDPSGGRDEQYF. For the CDR3, the DNA is TGTGCCAGCAGTGACCCATCTGGAGGGAGGGACGAGCAGTACTTC. The chain joins TRBV6-1 to TRBJ2-7; 7 nucleotides match TRBD2. Germline-derived CDR1 and CDR2 are MNHNS and SASEGT. V gave up 3 bases and J gave up 5 bases; unmatched junction bases: 10. The CDR3 consists of 15 residues.

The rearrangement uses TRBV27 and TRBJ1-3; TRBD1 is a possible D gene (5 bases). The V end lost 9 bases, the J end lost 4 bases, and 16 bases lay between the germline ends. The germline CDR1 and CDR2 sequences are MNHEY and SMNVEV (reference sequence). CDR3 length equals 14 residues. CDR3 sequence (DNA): TGTGCCAGTAAGCAGGGTTTTGTCGGAAACACCATATATTTT. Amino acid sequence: CASKQGFVGNTIYF.

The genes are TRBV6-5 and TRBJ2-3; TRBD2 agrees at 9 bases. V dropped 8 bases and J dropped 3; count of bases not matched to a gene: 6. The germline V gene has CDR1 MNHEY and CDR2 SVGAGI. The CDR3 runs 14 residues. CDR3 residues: CASRGLATTDTQYF. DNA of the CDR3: TGTGCCAGCCGGGGACTAGCAACTACAGATACGCAGTATTTT.

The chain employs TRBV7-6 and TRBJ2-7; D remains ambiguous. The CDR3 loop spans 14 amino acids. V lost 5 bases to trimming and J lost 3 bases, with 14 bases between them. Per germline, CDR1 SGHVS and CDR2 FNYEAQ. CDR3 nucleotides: TGTGCCAGCAGCGCCTTTGATAGATACTACGAGCAGTACTTC. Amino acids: CASSAFDRYYEQYF.

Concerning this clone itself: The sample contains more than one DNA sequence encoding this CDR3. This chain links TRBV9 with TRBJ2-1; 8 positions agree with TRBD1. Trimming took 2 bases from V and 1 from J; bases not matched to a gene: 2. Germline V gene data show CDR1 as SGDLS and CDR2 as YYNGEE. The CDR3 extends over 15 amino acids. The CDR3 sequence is CASSVQGASYNEQFF. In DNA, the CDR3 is TGTGCCAGCAGCGTTCAGGGGGCTTCCTACAATGAGCAGTTCTTC.

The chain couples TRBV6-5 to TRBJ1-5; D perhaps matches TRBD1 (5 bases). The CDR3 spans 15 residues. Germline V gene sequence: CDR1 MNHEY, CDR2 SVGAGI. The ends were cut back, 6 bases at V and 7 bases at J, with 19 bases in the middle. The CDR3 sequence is CASSLTSGGGQPQHF. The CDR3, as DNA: TGTGCCAGCAGCCTTACCAGTGGGGGAGGGCAGCCCCAGCATTTT.

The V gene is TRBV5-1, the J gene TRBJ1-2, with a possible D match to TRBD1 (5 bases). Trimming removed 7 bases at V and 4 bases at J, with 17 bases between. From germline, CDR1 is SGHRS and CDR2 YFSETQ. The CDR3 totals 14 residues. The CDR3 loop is CASGPVRGTYGYTF. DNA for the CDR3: TGCGCCAGCGGCCCAGTTCGGGGGACCTATGGCTACACCTTC.

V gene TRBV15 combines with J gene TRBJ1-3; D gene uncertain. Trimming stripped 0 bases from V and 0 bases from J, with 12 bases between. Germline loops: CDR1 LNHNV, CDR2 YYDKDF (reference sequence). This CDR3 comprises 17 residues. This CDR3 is CATSRDRWATSGNTIYF. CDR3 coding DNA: TGTGCCACCAGCAGAGATAGGTGGGCCACCTCTGGAAACACCATATATTTT.

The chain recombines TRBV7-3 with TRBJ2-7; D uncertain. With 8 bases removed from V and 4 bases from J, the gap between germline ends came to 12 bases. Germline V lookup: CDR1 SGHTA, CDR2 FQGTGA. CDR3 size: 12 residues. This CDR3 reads CASGPSPYEQYF. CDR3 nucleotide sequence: TGTGCCAGCGGCCCATCCCCTTACGAGCAGTACTTC.

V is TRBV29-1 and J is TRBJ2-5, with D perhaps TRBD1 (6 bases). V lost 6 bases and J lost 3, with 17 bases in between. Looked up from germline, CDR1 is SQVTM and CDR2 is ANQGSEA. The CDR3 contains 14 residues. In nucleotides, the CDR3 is TGCAGCGTCGCACAGGGCCCGGAAAAAGAGACCCAGTACTTC. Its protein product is CSVAQGPEKETQYF.